These T cell receptor beta chains were read from a single sample in a study of blood T cells in healthy people across ages. TCRdb called the 5' RACE reads again in MiXCR, with one record for every CDR3 protein. The table includes hundreds of thousands of distinct CDR3 sequences, roughly three fifths detected once. The sequenced material came from blood. Source of these receptors: a man in his forties in good health. CDR3s leave out the opening cysteine and the closing phenylalanine or tryptophan. A D gene is named only where the DNA matches it firmly.

TRBV24-1,-,-,ATSDPRGLNEQY
TRBV20-1,TRBD2,TRBJ2-7,SARERGAHYEQY
TRBV5-1,TRBD1,TRBJ2-7,ASSLGQGGAYEQY
TRBV7-2,TRBD1,TRBJ2-1,ASSPRGPSGSEQF
TRBV28,-,-,ASSPGRNEQY
TRBV15,-,TRBJ2-1,ATSREEGSWKEQF
TRBV3-1,-,TRBJ2-1,ASSPQLTSTEQF
TRBV5-1,TRBD1,-,ASSFQGQGVIYEQY
TRBV2,-,TRBJ2-1,ASSPGTTYNEQF
TRBV6-1,-,TRBJ2-7,ASSEDPEGAYEQY
TRBV6-5,-,TRBJ1-2,ASSPQGIYGYT
TRBV6-6,TRBD1,TRBJ1-2,ASSSLGQGAEGYGYT
TRBV6-8,-,TRBJ1-6,ASSFRTGVNSPLH
TRBV11-1,-,TRBJ2-5,ASSLGGSGWTQY
TRBV29-1,-,TRBJ2-5,SVGGSETQY
TRBV5-1,TRBD2,TRBJ2-1,ASSLELANAYNEQF
TRBV10-3,TRBD1,TRBJ1-2,AISENQGAHGYT
TRBV5-6,-,TRBJ2-7,ASSSTERPGENEQY
TRBV7-2,TRBD2,TRBJ2-3,ASSPSGGSSTDTQY
TRBV29-1,-,TRBJ2-3,SARRVSSDTQY
TRBV6-2/TRBV6-3,-,TRBJ1-1,ASSKAAVRAF
TRBV6-2/TRBV6-3,TRBD2,TRBJ2-1,ASSALAGPYPEQF
TRBV7-2,TRBD2,TRBJ2-1,ASSPWTSTNEQF
TRBV21-1,-,TRBJ1-2,ASRSPGQGFFDYGYT
TRBV4-1,-,TRBJ2-5,ASTRDATGWQETQY
TRBV20-1,TRBD2,TRBJ2-3,SVGLWRGGQGDTQY
TRBV24-1,-,-,ATSDPTGVDMNGEQY
TRBV3-1,-,TRBJ2-4,ASSLIGGTKNIQY
TRBV29-1,TRBD2,TRBJ2-7,SARTSVYEQY
TRBV7-2,-,TRBJ2-5,ASSPSTAGGAGTQY
TRBV3-1,-,TRBJ2-5,ASRDGMQETQY
TRBV10-3,TRBD1,TRBJ2-5,AIRRGQVEEETQY
TRBV24-1,TRBD2,TRBJ2-7,ATSDPETSGSYEQY
TRBV7-2,-,TRBJ2-5,ASSFSDGTQETQY
TRBV7-3,-,TRBJ2-3,ASSLWSSNTDTQY
TRBV30,-,TRBJ1-5,AWGQGDRRGQPQH
TRBV15,-,TRBJ2-3,ATSRVYPPDTQY
TRBV7-8,TRBD1,TRBJ2-1,ASSLGTGALNEQF
TRBV20-1,-,TRBJ2-5,SARDLAGYQETQY
TRBV27,-,TRBJ1-1,ASSTGPSTEAF
TRBV7-2,-,TRBJ2-7,ASSLTFEPGEQY
TRBV20-1,-,TRBJ2-1,SANPALSANYNEQF
TRBV12-3/TRBV12-4,-,TRBJ2-5,ASSPIVGGLFRTQY
TRBV7-2,-,TRBJ2-5,ASSLGVVPDQETQY
TRBV6-1,-,TRBJ1-6,ASSETHSPLH
TRBV5-1,-,TRBJ1-1,ASRPAGATEAF
TRBV5-1,-,TRBJ1-5,ASSSEVMGSGQPQH
TRBV3-1,-,TRBJ2-3,ASSPLSRQRTDTQY
TRBV27,TRBD1,TRBJ2-7,ASSSPGTGGWEQY
TRBV29-1,TRBD1,TRBJ1-2,SAHSGQGYGYT
TRBV28,-,-,ASSSPDGTYEQY
TRBV7-2,-,TRBJ2-6,ASSFKGTGANVLT
TRBV29-1,-,TRBJ1-2,SVGVGNYT
TRBV29-1,TRBD2,TRBJ2-7,SVLLAGGLEQY
TRBV20-1,TRBD2,TRBJ2-1,SASGGAHTWTEQF